This is a list of T cell receptor beta chains from one sample in a study of T cell responses to AZD1222 COVID-19 vaccine. Data came from immunoSEQ multiplex PCR; TCRdb stores just in-frame clones and leaves some out. The sample has about 150,000 clones, roughly 92% seen once. This sample comprised peripheral blood, obtained on day 0 of AZD1222 vaccination. Receptors were obtained from an adult in good health. The CDR3 runs from the conserved cysteine through the conserved F or W. A D gene is named only where the DNA matches it firmly.

j_call v_call d_call cdr3_aa cdr3_nt
TRBJ2-2 TRBV5-1 - CAPSWVRETTGELFF TGCGCCCCGTCGTGGGTACGCGAAACCACCGGGGAGCTGTTTTTT
TRBJ2-3 TRBV7-7 - CASSLSTSSDTQYF TGTGCTAGCAGCCTATCGACTAGTTCAGATACGCAGTATTTT
TRBJ1-2 TRBV12-3/TRBV12-4 - CASSYHGYTF TGTGCCAGCAGCTACCATGGCTACACCTTC
TRBJ2-7 TRBV5-4 - CASSLDAAYEQYF TGTGCCAGCAGCTTAGACGCCGCCTACGAGCAGTACTTC
TRBJ2-3 TRBV5-5 - CASSLGLVVSTDTQYF TGTGCCAGCAGCTTGGGACTAGTTGTAAGCACAGATACGCAGTATTTT
TRBJ1-3 TRBV6-5 - CASSYKGRSGNTIYF TGTGCCAGCAGTTACAAGGGCCGCTCTGGAAACACCATATATTTT
TRBJ2-1 TRBV2 - CASSHDWTNEQFF TGTGCCAGCAGCCACGACTGGACCAATGAGCAGTTCTTC
TRBJ2-7 TRBV11-2 - CASGRDGSYEQYF TGTGCCAGCGGCAGGGACGGCTCCTACGAGCAGTACTTC
TRBJ1-1 TRBV25-1 - CASSEYRVGNTEAFF TGTGCCAGCAGTGAATACCGCGTAGGGAACACTGAAGCTTTCTTT
TRBJ2-7 TRBV11-2 TRBD1 CASSTDTGGQYF TGTGCCAGCAGTACCGACACAGGGGGGCAGTACTTC
TRBJ2-1 TRBV19 TRBD1 CASSRDRNNEQFF TGTGCCAGTAGTAGGGACAGGAACAATGAGCAGTTCTTC